The entry that follows covers one T cell receptor (beta chain) sequence. Antigen unknown. Sequencing used immunoSEQ multiplex PCR; TCRdb keeps in-frame clones, though not all of them. The sample consists of some 120,000 clones, around nine tenths of them appearing once. The data derive from a study of T cell responses to AZD1222 COVID-19 vaccine. V gave up 1 base and J gave up 7 bases, with 11 bases separating them. The CDR3 is 13 residues long. Germline CDR1 is SGHDT and CDR2 is YYEEEE. Overall study results and limits: Once two AZD1222 doses were given, Spike-specific TCR breadth and depth went up.

Sequenced material: peripheral blood, taken on day 0 of AZD1222 vaccination. This TCR derives from an adult in good health. The rearrangement uses TRBV5-6 and TRBJ1-1; D remains ambiguous. The CDR3, as DNA: TGTGCCAGCAGCTTGCCGTTGACGGATGAAGCTTTCTTT. It translates to CASSLPLTDEAFF.